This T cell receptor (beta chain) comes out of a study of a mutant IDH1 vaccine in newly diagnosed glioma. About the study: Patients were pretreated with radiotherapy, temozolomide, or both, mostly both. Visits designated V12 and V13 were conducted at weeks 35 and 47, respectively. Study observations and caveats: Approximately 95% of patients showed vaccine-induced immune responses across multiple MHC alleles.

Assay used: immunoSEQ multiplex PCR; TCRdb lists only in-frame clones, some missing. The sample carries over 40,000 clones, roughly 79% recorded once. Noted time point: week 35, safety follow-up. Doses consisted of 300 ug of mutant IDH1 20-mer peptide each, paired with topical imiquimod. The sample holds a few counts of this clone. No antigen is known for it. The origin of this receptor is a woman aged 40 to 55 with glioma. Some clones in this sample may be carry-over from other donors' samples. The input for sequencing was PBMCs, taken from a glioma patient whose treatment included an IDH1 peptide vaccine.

This chain's CDR3 is CASSLNQGPGSPLHF. The CDR3, as DNA: TGTGCCAGCAGTTTAAACCAGGGGCCTGGCTCACCCCTCCACTTT. The rearrangement links TRBV27 to TRBJ1-6; a weak D match, TRBD1 (6 bases). Trimming took 2 bases from V and 10 from J, leaving 15 bases between them. Per germline, CDR1 MNHEY and CDR2 SMNVEV (reference sequence). The CDR3 has 15 amino acids.